A selection of T cell receptor beta chains follows, all from one sample in a study of shared clonotypes between healthy human individuals. Only in-frame clones appear in the TCRdb table, and some are missing; sequencing was by immunoSEQ multiplex PCR. The sample yields about 2,100,000 clones, about 92% seen once. What was sequenced was naive CD8+ T cells from PBMCs. The source is a man in his late teens or twenties in good health. Some clones in this sample may be carry-over from other donors' samples. The CDR3 runs from the conserved cysteine through the conserved F or W. Fields, in order: J gene, V gene, clone size, D gene, CDR3 protein, CDR3 DNA. A D gene is named only where the DNA matches it firmly. Some rows mark clone size as missing; the rest say once, few, many or name a class of expanded clone.

>TRBJ1-2|TRBV19|NA|NA
CASSPSGDYGYTF
TGTGCCAGTAGTCCCTCAGGGGACTATGGCTACACCTTC
>TRBJ2-2|TRBV6-5|NA|NA
CASSYSLGEGTGELFF
TGTGCCAGCAGTTACTCGCTGGGCGAGGGCACCGGGGAGCTGTTTTTT
>TRBJ2-5|TRBV5-1|NA|TRBD1
CASSLEGGAWETQYF
TGCGCCAGCAGCTTGGAAGGGGGCGCATGGGAGACCCAGTACTTC
>TRBJ1-1|TRBV7-9|few|NA
CASCRDFNTEAFF
TGTGCCAGCTGCCGGGACTTTAACACTGAAGCTTTCTTT
>TRBJ2-1|TRBV19|NA|NA
CASSIGPGEQFF
TGTGCCAGTAGTATAGGACCTGGTGAGCAGTTCTTC
>TRBJ2-3|TRBV27|NA|TRBD2
CASRTHLAGGADTQYF
TGTGCCAGCAGAACCCACCTTGCGGGAGGGGCAGATACGCAGTATTTT
>TRBJ2-7|TRBV28|NA|NA
CASQTDYEQYF
TGTGCCAGCCAGACAGACTACGAGCAGTACTTC
>TRBJ2-7|TRBV5-1|NA|NA
CASSLLGTDSYEQYF
TGCGCCAGCAGCTTGCTCGGAACAGATTCCTACGAGCAGTACTTC
>TRBJ1-2|TRBV7-8|once|TRBD1
CASSPYRGNYGYTF
TGTGCCAGCAGCCCATACAGGGGAAACTATGGCTACACCTTC
>TRBJ2-3|TRBV7-9|NA|TRBD1
CASSATFMDRGTDTQYF
TGTGCCAGCAGCGCCACTTTTATGGACAGGGGTACAGATACGCAGTATTTT
>TRBJ2-5|TRBV29-1|NA|NA
CSVVTLLREQYF
TGCAGCGTCGTGACACTACTACGAGAGCAGTACTTC
>TRBJ2-2|TRBV5-4|NA|TRBD2
CASSFGSSGNTGELFF
TGTGCCAGCAGCTTTGGCTCTAGCGGAAACACCGGGGAGCTGTTTTTT
>TRBJ2-1|TRBV7-9|NA|NA
CASSLSRRQYNEQFF
TGTGCCAGCAGTCTATCTCGTCGGCAATACAATGAGCAGTTCTTC
>TRBJ2-2|TRBV16|NA|NA
CASSQWHTNTGELFF
TGTGCCAGCAGCCAATGGCACACGAACACCGGGGAGCTGTTTTTT
>TRBJ2-5|TRBV4-2|NA|NA
CASSHRPPSRDQLRGEQYF
TGTGCCAGCAGCCACCGGCCCCCCTCGCGGGACCAACTACGGGGTGAGCAGTACTTC
>TRBJ2-7|TRBV27|NA|TRBD2
CASRLTSGSGYEQYF
TGTGCCAGCAGATTAACTAGCGGGAGCGGGTACGAGCAGTACTTC
>TRBJ2-5|TRBV7-3|NA|NA
CASSYSGPWNQETQYF
TGTGCCAGCAGCTATAGTGGTCCCTGGAACCAAGAGACCCAGTACTTC
>TRBJ1-1|TRBV9|NA|NA
CASSVSKGTEAFF
TGTGCCAGCAGCGTAAGTAAGGGGACTGAAGCTTTCTTT
>TRBJ2-7|TRBV9|NA|NA
CASGSGPTGRFYEQYF
TGTGCCAGCGGGTCAGGGCCAACCGGGAGATTCTACGAGCAGTACTTC
>TRBJ2-1|TRBV28|NA|TRBD2
CASTGTSGREGDNEQFF
TGTGCCAGCACCGGGACTAGCGGGAGAGAGGGGGACAATGAGCAGTTCTTC
>TRBJ2-7|TRBV7-9|NA|NA
CASSLIPGEQYF
TGTGCCAGCAGCTTAATACCGGGCGAGCAGTACTTC
>TRBJ2-5|TRBV28|NA|NA
CASSSPIIPRWERETQYF
TGTGCCAGCAGTTCGCCAATCATCCCTCGCTGGGAGAGGGAGACCCAGTACTTC
>TRBJ2-1|TRBV14|NA|NA
CASSQMFGSYNEQFF
TGTGCCAGCAGCCAAATGTTCGGGAGCTACAATGAGCAGTTCTTC
>TRBJ1-3|TRBV9|NA|NA
CASRGEFSGNTIYF
TGTGCCAGCAGGGGGGAGTTCTCTGGAAACACCATATATTTT
>TRBJ2-7|TRBV6-5|NA|NA
CASSYSRQPYEQYF
TGTGCCAGCAGTTACTCGCGACAGCCCTACGAGCAGTACTTC
>TRBJ2-3|TRBV19|once|NA
CASSPGYSDTQYF
TGTGCCAGTAGTCCCGGGTATTCAGATACGCAGTATTTT
>TRBJ1-1|TRBV5-8|once|NA
CASSLSHRGTEAFF
TGTGCCAGCAGCTTGAGCCACCGGGGCACTGAAGCTTTCTTT
>TRBJ2-1|TRBV19|NA|TRBD1
CASRDRQGAYNEQFF
TGTGCCAGTAGGGACAGACAGGGAGCCTACAATGAGCAGTTCTTC
>TRBJ2-3|TRBV7-8|NA|TRBD2
CASSLRLAGAPSTDTQYF
TGTGCCAGCAGCTTACGTCTAGCGGGAGCTCCCAGCACAGATACGCAGTATTTT
>TRBJ1-1|TRBV7-6|NA|NA
CASSLEVGTPEAFF
TGTGCCAGCAGCTTAGAGGTGGGGACCCCTGAAGCTTTCTTT
>TRBJ2-1|TRBV27|NA|NA
CASSIENYNEQFF
TGTGCCAGCAGTATAGAGAACTACAATGAGCAGTTCTTC
>TRBJ2-1|TRBV27|once|TRBD1
CASSSGQGLNEQFF
TGTGCCAGCAGTTCGGGACAGGGGCTAAATGAGCAGTTCTTC
>TRBJ2-7|TRBV19|NA|NA
CASSIDGQTYEQYF
TGTGCCAGTAGTATAGATGGCCAGACCTACGAGCAGTACTTC
>TRBJ2-7|TRBV27|NA|NA
CASSYGRSYEQYF
TGTGCCAGCAGCTACGGACGGAGCTACGAGCAGTACTTC
>TRBJ2-3|TRBV6-6|NA|TRBD2
CASSYKRDRTDTQYF
TGTGCCAGCAGTTATAAGCGGGACCGCACAGATACGCAGTATTTT
>TRBJ1-2|TRBV6-5|NA|NA
CASSYSTANYGYTF
TGTGCCAGCAGTTACTCGACAGCAAACTATGGCTACACCTTC
>TRBJ1-5|TRBV27|NA|NA
CASSLSSYSNQPQHF
TGTGCCAGCAGTTTATCTAGTTATAGCAATCAGCCCCAGCATTTT
>TRBJ2-7|TRBV28|NA|NA
CASTLRGWTYEQYF
TGTGCCAGCACCCTCAGGGGATGGACCTACGAGCAGTACTTC
>TRBJ2-7|TRBV27|NA|NA
CASSPRGGRSYEQYF
TGTGCCAGCAGCCCCCGAGGAGGTCGATCCTACGAGCAGTACTTC
>TRBJ2-1|TRBV11-2|NA|NA
CASSYGNEQFF
TGTGCCAGCAGCTACGGAAATGAGCAGTTCTTC